Below are 24 T cell receptor beta chains sequenced from a single sample in a study of OX40 agonist ivuxolimab in advanced cancers. The table came from immunoSEQ multiplex PCR; TCRdb's copy has only in-frame clones and leaves some out. The table includes roughly 34,000 clones, around 84% detected once. Sequenced material: CD4+ or CD8+ T cells sorted from blood, taken in a trial of the OX40 agonist ivuxolimab. The receptors originated from an adult with an advanced solid tumor such as melanoma, head and neck, liver or kidney cancer.

The chain links TRBV7-9 to TRBJ2-1; D not certain. Trimming cost V 5 bases and J 5 bases, with 7 bases left between them. The CDR3 extends over 12 amino acids. Germline V gene sequence: CDR1 SEHNR, CDR2 FQNEAQ (reference sequence). For the CDR3, the DNA is TGTGCCAGCAGCCCCCACAACAATGAGCAGTTCTTC. This encodes CASSPHNNEQFF. The variable domain in full, completed from reference TRBV7-9 and TRBJ2-1, reads DTGVSQNPRHKITKRGQNVTFRCDPISEHNRLYWYRQTLGQGPEFLTYFQNEAQLEKSRLLSDRFSAERPKGSFSTLEIQRTEQGDSAMYLCASSPHNNEQFFGPGTRLTVL.

The rearrangement joins TRBV4-3 to TRBJ2-7; TRBD1 aligns across 8 bases. CDR3 length equals 15 residues. Germline assignment: CDR1 LGHNA and CDR2 YSLEER. The J segment lost 2 bases and the V segment lost 3 bases, leaving 6 bases of the junction unmatched. CDR3 sequence reads: CASSQKEQGAYEQYF. As DNA, the CDR3 is TGCGCCAGCAGCCAGAAGGAACAGGGGGCCTACGAGCAGTACTTC.

The rearrangement links TRBV11-2 to TRBJ2-7, with D unresolved. Germline CDR1 reads SGHAT; CDR2 reads FQNNGV. There are 11 residues in the CDR3. The V end lost 1 base, the J end lost 6 bases, and 4 bases lay between the germline ends. The CDR3 sequence: CASSLGSEQYF. The CDR3 DNA is TGTGCCAGCAGCTTAGGGTCCGAGCAGTACTTC.

This clone appeared a single time. Here the CDR3 DNA reads TGTGCCAGCAGCTTAGGGACGGCGGGAGTAACTAATGAAAAACTGTTTTTT. Protein sequence: CASSLGTAGVTNEKLFF. The rearrangement joins TRBV11-2 to TRBJ1-4; D is ambiguous. Per germline, CDR1 SGHAT and CDR2 FQNNGV. Trimming took off 1 base at V and 1 base at J, with 13 bases between the two ends. The CDR3 totals 17 residues.

The rearrangement links TRBV7-8 to TRBJ2-7; 10 bases match TRBD1. Germline assignment: CDR1 SGHVS and CDR2 FQNEAQ. This CDR3 comprises 15 residues. The trim removed 5 bases at V and 6 bases at J, leaving 10 bases unmatched. The chain's CDR3 is CASSPTATGGSEQYF. In DNA form, the CDR3 reads TGTGCCAGCAGCCCTACCGCGACAGGGGGCTCCGAGCAGTACTTC. The full variable domain, its missing parts supplied by reference TRBV7-8 and TRBJ2-7, is GAGVSQSPRYKVAKRGQDVALRCDPISGHVSLFWYQQALGQGPEFLTYFQNEAQLDKSGLPSDRFFAERPEGSVSTLKIQRTQQEDSAVYLCASSPTATGGSEQYFGPGTRLTVT.

The J gene is TRBJ2-7, the V gene TRBV29-1; 10 positions agree with TRBD1. This CDR3 is built from 12 residues. Trimming at V came to 7 bases and at J to 6 bases, leaving 6 bases not matched to a gene. CDR1 is SQVTM, CDR2 ANQGSEA, per germline. The CDR3 protein is CSAGTGESEQYF. The CDR3 DNA follows: TGCAGCGCCGGGACAGGGGAATCCGAGCAGTACTTC.

In DNA form, the CDR3 reads TGTGCCAGCAGCTTGTCGGCGTACAATGAGCAGTTCTTC. Protein: CASSLSAYNEQFF. The rearrangement joins TRBV5-4 to TRBJ2-1; unclear D gene. The CDR3 extends over 13 amino acids. V lost 1 base to trimming and J lost 4 bases, with 6 bases between them. Germline assignment: CDR1 SGHNT and CDR2 YYREEE (reference sequence).

Concerning this clone: One end of the junction fails to match germline, which may point to a read error. The rearrangement uses TRBV4-3 and TRBJ1-1; tentatively, D is TRBD1 (5 bases). From germline, CDR1 is LGHNA and CDR2 YSLEER. The CDR3 is 14 amino acids. The CDR3: CASSQDAGDTEAFF. Here the CDR3 DNA reads TGCGCCAGCAGTCAAGACGCGGGGGACACTGAAGCTTTCTTT.

The chain uses TRBV13 and TRBJ2-7, with 8 bases matching TRBD1. Germline values: CDR1 PRHDT, CDR2 FYEKMQ (reference sequence). The CDR3 is made up of 15 amino acids. V lost 5 bases and J lost 5; bases outside the gene matches: 11. In DNA form, the CDR3 reads TGTGCCAGCAGCACCCGGACAGGGACTGTGGACGAGCAGTACTTC. Encoded protein: CASSTRTGTVDEQYF.

This clone was counted a few times. The rearrangement uses TRBV7-9 and TRBJ1-1; 7 positions match TRBD1. Trimming cost V 5 bases and J 1 base; bases outside gene matches: 7. Germline loops: CDR1 SEHNR, CDR2 FQNEAQ (reference sequence). The CDR3 totals 15 residues. DNA of the CDR3: TGTGCCAGCAGCCTACCAAACAGGGGGAACACTGAAGCTTTCTTT. Amino acid sequence: CASSLPNRGNTEAFF.

The gene calls are TRBV6-5 and TRBJ2-7; TRBD1 matches 8 bases. The ends lost 0 bases at V and 11 bases at J; junction bases unmatched: 9. CDR1 and CDR2 from the germline V gene are MNHEY and SVGAGI. The CDR3 runs to 14 residues. The CDR3 DNA is TGTGCCAGCAGTTACTCGTCAGGGGGCGAGGAAAAGTACTTC. The encoded protein is CASSYSSGGEEKYF.

This chain connects TRBV29-1 to TRBJ2-7, with D maybe TRBD2 (6 bases). The V end was cut by 4 bases, the J end by 4 bases, with 14 bases between. The germline V gene has CDR1 SQVTM and CDR2 ANQGSEA. The CDR3 totals 13 residues. The CDR3 loop reads CSVAVGGSYEQYF. The CDR3, as DNA: TGCAGCGTTGCTGTGGGGGGTTCGTACGAGCAGTACTTC.

As for this clone: The same CDR3 is also encoded by other DNA sequences in this sample. This sequence joins TRBV19 and TRBJ2-7; a possible D gene is TRBD1 (5 bases). The CDR3 runs 14 residues. Trimming stripped 3 bases from V and 2 bases from J, with 11 bases between. CDR1 and CDR2 from the germline V gene are LNHDA and SQIVND (reference sequence). CDR3 residues: CASSIGTGPYEQYF. CDR3 nucleotides: TGTGCCAGTAGTATTGGTACAGGTCCCTACGAGCAGTACTTC.

This clone appeared a few times. The chain's CDR3 is CASSYTTGPHQPQHF. The DNA for the CDR3 is TGTGCCAGCAGCTACACGACAGGCCCCCATCAGCCCCAGCATTTT. V is TRBV7-2 and J is TRBJ1-5; a possible D gene is TRBD1 (6 bases). This CDR3 has 15 amino acids. Trimming removed 4 bases from V and 5 bases from J, with 15 bases in between. Germline values: CDR1 SGHTA, CDR2 FQGNSA.

V is TRBV28 and J is TRBJ2-5; 8 bases map to TRBD2. V shed 4 bases, J shed 4 bases, and the junction held 14 bases outside the gene matches. Germline V gene sequence: CDR1 MDHEN, CDR2 SYDVKM. This CDR3 is 17 amino acids long. The CDR3 nucleotides are TGTGCCAGCAGTTCGGCCCTGGCGGGGGGAGGTGGAGAGACCCAGTACTTC. Its translation: CASSSALAGGGGETQYF. Filled out from reference TRBV28 and TRBJ2-5, the complete variable domain reads DVKVTQSSRYLVKRTGEKVFLECVQDMDHENMFWYRQDPGLGLRLIYFSYDVKMKEKGDIPEGYSVSREKKERFSLILESASTNQTSMYLCASSSALAGGGGETQYFGPGTRLLVL.

The V gene is TRBV9, the J gene TRBJ2-4; no clear D. CDR3 length equals 16 residues. V lost 0 bases to trimming and J lost 0 bases, with 10 bases between them. Germline CDR1 is SGDLS and CDR2 is YYNGEE. In DNA, the CDR3 is TGTGCCAGCAGCGTAGGGGCTTTTAAAGCCAAAAACATTCAGTACTTC. This gives the protein CASSVGAFKAKNIQYF.

The chain links TRBV28 to TRBJ1-5, with no clear D. The CDR3 extends over 13 amino acids. Looked up from germline, CDR1 is MDHEN and CDR2 is SYDVKM. Trimming cost V 1 base and J 3 bases, with 4 bases left between them. The CDR3 nucleotides are TGTGCCAGCAGTTTATACACCAATCAGCCCCAGCATTTT. Its translation: CASSLYTNQPQHF.

The J gene is TRBJ2-5, the V gene TRBV15; no firm D call. V was trimmed by 0 bases and J by 2 bases, leaving 4 bases between them. From germline, CDR1 is LNHNV and CDR2 YYDKDF (reference sequence). The CDR3 runs 13 residues. The CDR3 nucleotides read TGTGCCACCAGCAGAGATTTACAAGAGACCCAGTACTTC. This gives the protein CATSRDLQETQYF.

The rearrangement uses TRBV7-9 and TRBJ2-7; possible D gene TRBD2, 5 bases. V shed 5 bases and J shed 1 base, with 18 bases lying between them. This CDR3 is built from 16 residues. CDR1 and CDR2 (germline): SEHNR, FQNEAQ (reference sequence). Here the CDR3 reads CASSPGLYEGSYEQYF. CDR3 DNA sequence: TGTGCCAGCAGCCCAGGACTTTACGAAGGATCCTACGAGCAGTACTTC.

By share, this clone ranks as medium-sized. The chain links TRBV30 to TRBJ1-4; 9 nucleotides agree with TRBD1. Per the germline V gene, CDR1 is GTSNPN and CDR2 is SVGIG (reference sequence). J was trimmed by 5 bases and V by 5 bases; bases with no gene match: 6. This CDR3 has 14 residues. Here the CDR3 reads CAWLPGTGNEKLFF. CDR3 bases: TGTGCCTGGCTCCCCGGGACAGGGAATGAAAAACTGTTTTTT.

The chain has TRBV7-9 and TRBJ1-1; D perhaps matches TRBD1 (5 bases). Germline V CDR1 and CDR2: SEHNR, FQNEAQ (reference sequence). The CDR3 totals 14 residues. The V and J ends lost 2 bases and 1 base respectively, with 8 bases between them. The CDR3 is CASSLWGPNTEAFF. The DNA for the CDR3 is TGTGCCAGCAGCTTATGGGGCCCGAACACTGAAGCTTTCTTT.

This clone was detected only a few times. The chain joins TRBV6-5 to TRBJ1-6, with TRBD1 matching 7 bases. CDR3 length: 14 amino acids. Per germline, CDR1 MNHEY and CDR2 SVGAGI. Losses at the gene ends were 5 bases for V and 5 bases for J; bases not matched to a gene: 3. The CDR3 DNA reads as TGTGCCAGCAGTACAGGGGTCGATAATTCACCCCTCCACTTT. Translation: CASSTGVDNSPLHF.

The chain uses TRBV4-2 and TRBJ1-1, with unresolved D. CDR1 and CDR2 (germline): LGHNA, YNFKEQ. The CDR3 extends over 13 amino acids. Trimming removed 1 base from V and 13 bases from J, with 16 bases in between. The CDR3 DNA is TGTGCCAGCAGCCAAGTATTTGGGTCTGCAGGTTTCTTT. This sequence encodes CASSQVFGSAGFF.

DNA for the CDR3: TGTGCCAGCAGCGCAGAGGGGGAGGGAGGAAACACCATATATTTT. Translated, it gives CASSAEGEGGNTIYF. This chain joins TRBV9 and TRBJ1-3, with D tentatively TRBD1 (6 bases). The length of the CDR3 is 15 residues. Germline CDR1 SGDLS, CDR2 YYNGEE. The V end lost 3 bases, the J end lost 4 bases, and 14 bases lay between the germline ends.